The 30 T cell receptor beta chains given below trace back to one sample, sequenced in a study of glioma-infiltrating T cells. Using RNA template, CDR3s of TCR alpha and beta were amplified with iRepertoire arm-PCR. TCRdb analysed the multiplex PCR reads with MiXCR anew, one entry per CDR3 protein. In the table there are about 140,000 distinct CDR3 sequences, 30% to 40% of which are singletons. The specimen was glioma tissue, nonneoplastic brain tissue, or PBMCs (not recorded which). The source is a human donor with low-grade glioma or glioblastoma, undergoing nonglioma brain surgery, or in good health (not recorded which).

This clonotype was recorded at least ten times. The genes are TRBV6-6 and TRBJ1-1, with no clear D. The ends were cut back, 2 bases at V and 1 base at J, with 17 bases in the middle. Germline V gene lookup returns CDR1 MNHNY and CDR2 SVGAGI (reference sequence). The CDR3 spans 17 residues. CDR3 nucleotides: TGTGCCAGCAGTTACCCCCCCGGAAGTCCGGGGAACACTGAAGCTTTCTTT. This sequence encodes CASSYPPGSPGNTEAFF.

Only a few counts were recorded for this clonotype. The chain joins TRBV12-3 or TRBV12-4 to TRBJ1-1; D unresolved. V was cut by 6 bases and J by 7 bases, with 18 bases left in between. The CDR3 runs to 14 residues. CDR3 amino acids: CASSPAPSLDEAFF. Here the CDR3 DNA reads TGTGCCAGCAGCCCCGCCCCGAGCTTGGATGAAGCTTTCTTT.

The chain recombines TRBV2 with TRBJ1-5, with 12 bases matching TRBD1. Per the germline V gene, CDR1 is SNHLY and CDR2 is FYNNEI. The CDR3 has 14 residues. J gave up 5 bases and V 6 bases, and 2 bases lay outside the gene matches. The CDR3, as DNA: TGTGCCAGCAGCGGGGACAGGGGGCATCAGCCCCAGCATTTT. Translating gives CASSGDRGHQPQHF.

The J gene is TRBJ2-1, the V gene TRBV7-9; D uncertain. Between the trimmed V and J ends, which lost 5 bases and 5 bases, there was a span of 13 bases. The CDR3 runs to 14 residues. CDR1 SEHNR and CDR2 FQNEAQ come from the germline V gene (reference sequence). The chain's CDR3 is CASSQGSRNNEQFF. The DNA for the CDR3 is TGTGCCAGCAGCCAAGGCAGTAGGAACAATGAGCAGTTCTTC.

This clonotype was recorded a few times. This chain uses TRBV6-1 with TRBJ1-2; no clear D gene. Between the trimmed V and J ends, which lost 5 bases and 7 bases, there was a span of 20 bases. This CDR3 is 15 amino acids long. Germline-derived CDR1 and CDR2 are MNHNS and SASEGT. Here the CDR3 reads CASSWSHRTPAGYTF. The CDR3 coding sequence is TGTGCCAGCAGTTGGAGCCACCGAACACCGGCTGGCTACACCTTC.

The rearrangement uses TRBV6-1 and TRBJ2-7; TRBD1 agrees at 10 bases. The CDR3 is 13 residues long. Germline V CDR1 and CDR2: MNHNS, SASEGT. V lost 6 bases, J lost 4 bases, and 3 bases stayed unmatched. The CDR3 region is CASRDRGRYEQYF. The DNA for the CDR3 is TGTGCCAGCAGAGACAGGGGGCGTTACGAGCAGTACTTC.

This clonotype turned up a few times. The chain has TRBV7-3 and TRBJ2-3; D is unclear. This CDR3 region has 14 residues. V was cut by 2 bases and J by 6 bases, with 12 bases left in between. Germline assignment: CDR1 SGHTA and CDR2 FQGTGA. CDR3 sequence (DNA): TGTGCCAGCAGCTTACCCTCAGTTGCGGATACGCAGTATTTT. Encoded protein: CASSLPSVADTQYF.

The chain combines TRBV10-3 with TRBJ1-6; D unclear. Trimming took off 11 bases at V and 5 bases at J, with 13 bases between the two ends. CDR1 is ENHRY and CDR2 is SYGVKD in the germline V gene. This CDR3 is 13 amino acids long. CDR3 DNA sequence: TGTGCCTGCGCTGAGAAAAATAATTCACCCCTCCACTTT. This translates into CACAEKNNSPLHF.

Ten or more counts support this clonotype. The rearrangement links TRBV7-9 to TRBJ2-1; the D is unclear. The CDR3 length is 14 residues. Germline V lookup: CDR1 SEHNR, CDR2 FQNEAQ (reference sequence). V was shortened by 3 bases and J by 4 bases, with 10 bases between the two germline ends. The CDR3 sequence: CASSFSAVYNEQFF. In nucleotides, the CDR3 is TGTGCCAGCAGCTTTTCGGCAGTTTACAATGAGCAGTTCTTC.

The chain carries TRBV6-1 and TRBJ1-5; D not certain. Germline CDR1 MNHNS, CDR2 SASEGT. The CDR3 totals 12 residues. V lost 7 bases and J lost 5, with 9 bases in between. The CDR3, as DNA: TGTGCCAGCACGGACGGGTATCAGCCCCAGCATTTT. Translation gives CASTDGYQPQHF.

Note on this clonotype: A much larger clone lies one base from this, so it may be a read error. CDR3: CASATGTGANFLTF. The CDR3 DNA sequence: TGTGCCAGCGCAACAGGTACTGGGGCCAACTTCCTGACTTTC. The gene calls are TRBV6-1 and TRBJ2-6; D is perhaps TRBD1 (5 bases). The CDR3 is made up of 14 amino acids. Germline assignment: CDR1 MNHNS and CDR2 SASEGT.

Ten or more counts support this clonotype. The V and J genes are TRBV2 and TRBJ2-1; weak D call: TRBD2 (6 bases). Trimming left V 6 bases short and J 5 bases short, with 8 bases between. From germline, CDR1 is SNHLY and CDR2 FYNNEI. The CDR3 spans 12 residues. CDR3 in DNA: TGTGCCAGCAGCATAGCGGACAATGAGCAGTTCTTC. Encoded protein: CASSIADNEQFF. Drawing the rest from reference TRBV2 and TRBJ2-1, the complete variable domain is EPEVTQTPSHQVTQMGQEVILRCVPISNHLYFYWYRQILGQKVEFLVSFYNNEISEKSEIFDDQFSVERPDGSNFTLKIRSTKLEDSAMYFCASSIADNEQFFGPGTRLTVL.

There are a few counts of this clonotype. Compared with germline, one end of the junction differs, possibly owing to a read error. This chain connects TRBV7-9 to TRBJ2-3, with 11 bases matching TRBD1. CDR3 size: 17 residues. Germline V CDR1 and CDR2: SEHNR, FQNEAQ (reference sequence). DNA of the CDR3: TGTGCCCGCAGCTTAGAAGTGGACAGGGGGCGTAAAGATACGCAGTATTTT. Translation gives CARSLEVDRGRKDTQYF. The whole variable domain, filled in from reference TRBV7-9 and TRBJ2-3, reads DTGVSQNPRHKITKRGQNVTFRCDPISEHNRLYWYRQTLGQGPEFLTYFQNEAQLEKSRLLSDRFSAERPKGSFSTLEIQRTEQGDSAMYLCARSLEVDRGRKDTQYFGPGTRLTVL.

This chain links TRBV12-3 or TRBV12-4 with TRBJ2-1; 8 nucleotides match TRBD2. The ends lost 6 bases at V and 2 bases at J; junction bases unmatched: 6. This CDR3 spans 15 amino acids. CDR3 loop: CASSPSGRPYNEQFF. The CDR3 DNA sequence: TGTGCCAGCAGCCCAAGCGGGAGACCCTACAATGAGCAGTTCTTC.

The V and J genes are TRBV20-1 and TRBJ1-2; unclear D gene. Trimming removed 6 bases at V and 4 bases at J, with 15 bases between. The CDR3 has 13 amino acids. CDR1 is DFQATT, CDR2 SNEGSKA, per germline (reference sequence). The CDR3 DNA is TGCAGTGCCCCCGCAAGGGCTGGCTATGGCTACACCTTC. Translating gives CSAPARAGYGYTF.

On this clonotype itself: At one boundary the junction diverges from the germline segment, which might be a read error. This chain uses TRBV10-2 with TRBJ1-5, with D uncertain. The germline gives CDR1 WSHSY, CDR2 SAAADI. The CDR3 sequence is 13 residues long. CDR3 sequence: CASKKGSNQPQHF. The DNA for the CDR3 is TGTGCCAGCAAAAAGGGCAGCAATCAGCCCCAGCATTTT.

This clonotype was detected only a few times. The V call is TRBV28, the J call TRBJ2-7; possible D gene TRBD1, 6 bases. Germline CDR1 and CDR2: MDHEN and SYDVKM. Trimming removed 4 bases from V and 0 bases from J, with 16 bases in between. This CDR3 has 16 amino acids. The CDR3 DNA reads TGTGCCAGCAGTTCCGCGGCCGGGACACCCTCCTACGAGCAGTACTTC. It encodes CASSSAAGTPSYEQYF.

V is TRBV2 and J is TRBJ1-6, with 8 bases aligning to TRBD1. There are 13 residues in the CDR3. CDR1 is SNHLY, CDR2 FYNNEI, per germline. Trimming took 3 bases from V and 10 from J; bases not matched to a gene: 2. Written as DNA, the CDR3 is TGTGCCAGCAGTGACAGGGGGCCCTCACCCCTCCACTTT. Residues: CASSDRGPSPLHF.

This clonotype was counted a few times. V and J are TRBV7-2 and TRBJ2-3; TRBD2 is a possible D gene (7 bases). The CDR3 sequence is 15 residues long. Trimming took off 5 bases at V and 3 bases at J, with 15 bases between the two ends. CDR1 is SGHTA, CDR2 FQGNSA, per germline. In DNA form, the CDR3 reads TGTGCCAGCAGCCGGGGGCGGGAGAAGACAGATACGCAGTATTTT. It translates to CASSRGREKTDTQYF. The whole variable domain, remainder taken from reference TRBV7-2 and TRBJ2-3, is GAGVSQSPSNKVTEKGKDVELRCDPISGHTALYWYRQSLGQGLEFLIYFQGNSAPDKSGLPSDRFSAERTGGSVSTLTIQRTQQEDSAVYLCASSRGREKTDTQYFGPGTRLTVL.

This clonotype was seen a few times. This chain connects TRBV7-9 to TRBJ2-3, with 7 bases matching TRBD2. The trim removed 4 bases at V and 2 bases at J, leaving 9 bases unmatched. Germline assignment: CDR1 SEHNR and CDR2 FQNEAQ (reference sequence). The CDR3 is 16 residues long. The chain's CDR3 is CASSSNRLAATDTQYF. The CDR3 nucleotides are TGTGCCAGCAGCTCCAATCGGCTAGCGGCCACAGATACGCAGTATTTT.

The gene calls are TRBV10-3 and TRBJ1-1; 9 positions agree with TRBD1. CDR1 and CDR2 (germline): ENHRY, SYGVKD. This CDR3 comprises 13 residues. V gave up 8 bases and J gave up 1 base; unmatched junction bases: 2. The CDR3 DNA is TGTGCCATCCGGACAGGGGAGAACACTGAAGCTTTCTTT. This sequence encodes CAIRTGENTEAFF.

Turning to this clonotype: A single base separates this from a much larger clone, so it may be a read error. This sequence joins TRBV6-1 and TRBJ2-1; the D is unclear. V was shortened by 6 bases and J by 9 bases, with 12 bases between the two germline ends. The V gene's germline CDR1 is MNHNS and CDR2 SASEGT. The CDR3 extends over 12 amino acids. CDR3 loop: CASSPTVVEQFF. The CDR3 region has the DNA TGTGCCAGCAGCCCCACAGTGGTTGAGCAGTTCTTC.

V is TRBV27 and J is TRBJ2-1, with D maybe TRBD2 (5 bases). CDR1 and CDR2 (germline): MNHEY, SMNVEV (reference sequence). This CDR3 spans 17 amino acids. The V gene lost 7 bases and the J gene lost 6 bases, with 25 bases spanning the gap. The CDR3 here is CASTRAGSRGSVNEQFF. The CDR3 nucleotides read TGTGCCAGCACGAGGGCGGGCTCTAGAGGGAGTGTCAATGAGCAGTTCTTC.

The CDR3 nucleotides are TGTGCCAGCAGCTTAGATCTAGCGGGGAGCAATGAGCAGTTCTTC. Translating gives CASSLDLAGSNEQFF. The chain carries TRBV7-9 and TRBJ2-1, with 9 bases aligning to TRBD2. This CDR3 has 15 residues. Germline CDR1 and CDR2: SEHNR and FQNEAQ (reference sequence). With V trimmed by 1 base and J by 6 bases, 4 bases remained unmatched.

About this clonotype itself: This may stem from a read error, because a much larger clone lies one nucleotide away. The J gene is TRBJ2-7, the V gene TRBV7-2; a possible D gene is TRBD2 (6 bases). The length of the CDR3 is 16 residues. Germline values: CDR1 SGHTA, CDR2 FQGNSA. CDR3 coding DNA: TGTGCCAGCACCTTAGCCTCGGACTACCAGACTTACGAGCAGTACTTC. It encodes CASTLASDYQTYEQYF.

This clonotype was picked up a small number of times. V gene TRBV6-2 or TRBV6-3 combines with J gene TRBJ2-6; 11 bases agree with TRBD2. The CDR3 is made up of 18 amino acids. Germline V gives CDR1 MNHEY, CDR2 SVGEGT. The ends lost 5 bases at V and 0 bases at J; junction bases unmatched: 6. The CDR3: CASSPRLAGYSGANVLTF. The CDR3 coding sequence is TGTGCCAGCAGTCCACGACTAGCGGGATACTCTGGGGCCAACGTCCTGACTTTC.

Only a few counts were recorded for this clonotype. V usage is TRBV29-1 and J usage is TRBJ2-5, with 7 bases that match TRBD2. In germline, CDR1 is SQVTM, CDR2 ANQGSEA. J lost 7 bases, V lost 4 bases, and 6 bases had no gene match. The CDR3 length is 12 residues. The CDR3 sequence: CSVVGPGGTQYF. CDR3 in DNA: TGCAGCGTTGTAGGGCCGGGAGGGACCCAGTACTTC.

V gene TRBV19 combines with J gene TRBJ1-2; D perhaps matches TRBD1 (5 bases). Trimming pared 4 bases from V and 4 bases from J, leaving 10 bases between. This CDR3 spans 13 amino acids. CDR1 is LNHDA and CDR2 is SQIVND in the germline V gene (reference sequence). The chain's CDR3 is CASSTGIIYGYTF. Written as DNA, the CDR3 is TGTGCCAGTAGTACAGGGATAATCTATGGCTACACCTTC.

This chain uses TRBV7-2 with TRBJ1-1; 8 bases are a match to TRBD1. CDR3 length: 14 amino acids. Germline CDR1 and CDR2: SGHTA and FQGNSA. With V trimmed by 5 bases and J by 5 bases, 7 bases remained unmatched. DNA of the CDR3: TGTGCCAGCAGCCTGGACAGGGTGGCAACTGAAGCTTTCTTT. It yields the protein CASSLDRVATEAFF.

This clonotype appeared a few times. The genes are TRBV20-1 and TRBJ2-7, with 7 nucleotides matching TRBD2. Trimming cost V 0 bases and J 3 bases; bases outside gene matches: 11. Germline values: CDR1 DFQATT, CDR2 SNEGSKA (reference sequence). The CDR3 covers 16 residues. The CDR3 bases are TGCAGTGCTAGAGATAGACTCGGGACTACCATCTACGAGCAGTACTTC. It is translated as CSARDRLGTTIYEQYF.